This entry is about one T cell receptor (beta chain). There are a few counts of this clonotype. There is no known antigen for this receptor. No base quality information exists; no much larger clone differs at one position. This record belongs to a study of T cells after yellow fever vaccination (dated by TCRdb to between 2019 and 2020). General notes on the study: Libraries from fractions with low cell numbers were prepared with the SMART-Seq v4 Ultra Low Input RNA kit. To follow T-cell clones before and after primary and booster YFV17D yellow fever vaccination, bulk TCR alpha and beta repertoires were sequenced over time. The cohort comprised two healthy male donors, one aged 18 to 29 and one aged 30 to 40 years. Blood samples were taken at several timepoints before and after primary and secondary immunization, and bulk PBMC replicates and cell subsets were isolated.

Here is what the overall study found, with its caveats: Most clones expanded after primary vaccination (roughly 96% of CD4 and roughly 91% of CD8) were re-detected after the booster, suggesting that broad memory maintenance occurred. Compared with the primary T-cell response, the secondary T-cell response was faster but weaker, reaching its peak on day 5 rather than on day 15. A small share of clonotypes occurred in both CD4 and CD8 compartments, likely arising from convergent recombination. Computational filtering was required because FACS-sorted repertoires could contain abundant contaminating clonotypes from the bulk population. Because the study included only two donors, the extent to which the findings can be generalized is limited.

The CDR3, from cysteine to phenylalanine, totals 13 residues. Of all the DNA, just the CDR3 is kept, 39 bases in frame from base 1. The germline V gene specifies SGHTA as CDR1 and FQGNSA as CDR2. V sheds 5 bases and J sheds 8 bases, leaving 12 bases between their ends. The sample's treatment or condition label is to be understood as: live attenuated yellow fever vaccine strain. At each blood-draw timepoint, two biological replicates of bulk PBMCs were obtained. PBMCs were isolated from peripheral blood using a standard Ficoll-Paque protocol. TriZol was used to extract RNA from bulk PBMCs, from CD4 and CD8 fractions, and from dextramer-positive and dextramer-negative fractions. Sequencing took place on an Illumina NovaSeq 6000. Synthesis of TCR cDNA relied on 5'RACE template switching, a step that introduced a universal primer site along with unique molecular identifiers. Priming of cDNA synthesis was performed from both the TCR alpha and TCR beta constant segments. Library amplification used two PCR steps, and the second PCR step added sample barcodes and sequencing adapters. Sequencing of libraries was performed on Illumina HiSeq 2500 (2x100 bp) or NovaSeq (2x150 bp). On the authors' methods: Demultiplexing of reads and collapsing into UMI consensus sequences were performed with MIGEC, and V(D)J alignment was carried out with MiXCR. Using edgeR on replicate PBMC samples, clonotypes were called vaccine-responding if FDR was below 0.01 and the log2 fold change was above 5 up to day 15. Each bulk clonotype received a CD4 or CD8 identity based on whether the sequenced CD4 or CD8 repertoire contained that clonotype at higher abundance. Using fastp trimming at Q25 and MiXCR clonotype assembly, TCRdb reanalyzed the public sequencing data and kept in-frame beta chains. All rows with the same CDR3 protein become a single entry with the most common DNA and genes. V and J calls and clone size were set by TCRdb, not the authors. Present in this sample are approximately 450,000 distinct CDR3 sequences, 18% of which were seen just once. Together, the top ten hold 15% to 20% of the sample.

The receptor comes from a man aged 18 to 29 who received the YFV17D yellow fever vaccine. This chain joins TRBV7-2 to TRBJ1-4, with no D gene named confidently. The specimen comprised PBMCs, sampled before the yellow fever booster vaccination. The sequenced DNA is TGTGCCAGCAGCCGGGCCCTCCGGGAAAAACTGTTTTTT. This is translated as CASSRALREKLFF.